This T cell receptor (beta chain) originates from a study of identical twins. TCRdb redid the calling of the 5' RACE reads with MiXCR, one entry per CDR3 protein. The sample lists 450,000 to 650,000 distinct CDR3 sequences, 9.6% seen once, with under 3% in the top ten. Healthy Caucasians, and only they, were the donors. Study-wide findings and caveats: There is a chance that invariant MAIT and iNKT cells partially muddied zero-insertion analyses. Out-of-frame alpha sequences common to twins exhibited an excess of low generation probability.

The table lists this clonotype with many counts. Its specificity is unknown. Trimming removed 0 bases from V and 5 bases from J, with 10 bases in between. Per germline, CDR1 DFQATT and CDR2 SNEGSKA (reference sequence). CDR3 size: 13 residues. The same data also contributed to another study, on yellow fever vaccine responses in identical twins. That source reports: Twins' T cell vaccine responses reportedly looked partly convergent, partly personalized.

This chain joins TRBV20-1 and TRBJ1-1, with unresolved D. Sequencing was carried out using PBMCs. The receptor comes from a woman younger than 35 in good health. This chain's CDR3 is CSARDLLETEAFF. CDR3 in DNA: TGCAGTGCTAGAGATTTGCTTGAGACTGAAGCTTTCTTT.